This TCR beta chain was sequenced for a study of T cell responses to AZD1222 COVID-19 vaccine. Study-wide points: Dominant at 160-218 and 743-854, vaccine-associated CD4 TCRs also spanned spike. Among those given AZD1222, only five to seven were seropositive at baseline. Possibly, clonal diversity was underestimated; donors were largely white British and included more females. Spike-specific TCR breadth and depth were elevated following two AZD1222 doses.

TCRdb's copy holds only in-frame clones and misses some; the assay was immunoSEQ multiplex PCR. The repertoire includes about 180,000 clones, 80% to 90% of them detected once, and around 10% sits in the top ten. Germline loops: CDR1 SQVTM, CDR2 ANQGSEA. This CDR3 has 12 amino acids. Trimming left V 1 base short and J 1 base short, with 4 bases between. To note about this clone: What it recognizes is unknown.

The origin of this receptor is an adult who received the AZD1222 COVID-19 vaccine. The V gene is TRBV29-1, the J gene TRBJ1-2; D unclear. Material: peripheral blood, obtained 28 days after the second AZD1222 dose. CDR3 sequence reads: CSVEANNYGYTF. The CDR3 DNA reads TGCAGCGTTGAAGCTAATAACTATGGCTACACCTTC.